This paragraph covers one TCR beta chain sequence. The data derive from a study of shared clonotypes between healthy human individuals. Investigators spread the genomic DNA of each subset evenly over several immunoSEQ plates. The data were produced by immunoSEQ multiplex PCR, yet TCRdb's version contains in-frame clones alone and is incomplete. Seen here are under 2,000,000 clones, approximately 95% observed once, and the top ten hold 0.95% to 1.5%. Terminally differentiated effector memory CD45RA+ cells were left out of the naive CD8 fraction, which was CD45RO-negative and positively selected for CCR7. CDR1 is SGHNT and CDR2 is YENEEA in the germline V gene. This CDR3 is built from 13 residues. V lost 4 bases and J 6 bases, leaving 13 bases between the germline ends.

Source material: naive CD8+ T cells sorted from blood. This TCR was recovered from a young man in good health. This rearrangement joins TRBV11-3 to TRBJ2-7; D may be TRBD2 (6 bases). The CDR3 sequence is CASSWAEGSEQYF. CDR3 DNA sequence: TGTGCCAGCAGCTGGGCGGAGGGGTCCGAGCAGTACTTC.